The 10 T cell receptor beta chains below come from one sample, sequenced in a study of cytomegalovirus exposure and HLA in healthy donors. PCR amplification relied on 60 Vbeta primers (plus 13 Jbeta primers). Method: immunoSEQ multiplex PCR; TCRdb's copy keeps in-frame clones and lacks some. The top ten clones hold about 8% of a sample with roughly 110,000 clones, under 70% of them seen once. The specimen sequenced was PBMCs. Receptor source: a man aged 18 to 30 in good health and CMV-seropositive.

This sequence joins TRBV5-1 and TRBJ1-2; a possible D gene is TRBD1 (6 bases). Deletions cut 6 bases from V and 2 bases from J, with 17 bases between. In germline, CDR1 is SGHRS, CDR2 YFSETQ. The CDR3 spans 15 residues. CDR3 nucleotides: TGCGCCAGCACCCACCAATCAACAGGGAACTATGGCTACACCTTC. It yields the protein CASTHQSTGNYGYTF.

This clone came up once. The chain uses TRBV5-4 and TRBJ1-2, with 9 nucleotides matching TRBD1. V dropped 0 bases and J dropped 8; count of bases not matched to a gene: 17. The CDR3 contains 18 residues. Germline CDR1 is SGHNT and CDR2 is YYREEE (reference sequence). The CDR3 DNA sequence: TGTGCCAGCAGCTTGGGGGCTACAGGGGGCGCCGAAGAAGGCGGCTACACCTTC. Translating gives CASSLGATGGAEEGGYTF.

V is TRBV4-1 and J is TRBJ1-2; a possible D gene is TRBD1 (6 bases). The V gene's germline CDR1 is MGHRA and CDR2 YSYEKL. CDR3 length: 14 residues. The V gene lost 3 bases and the J gene lost 7 bases, with 15 bases spanning the gap. In DNA, the CDR3 is TGCGCCAGCAGCCAGGACCGGACAGTGGCTGGCTACACCTTC. It encodes CASSQDRTVAGYTF.

A few counts support this clone. The chain recombines TRBV10-3 with TRBJ2-7; 8 nucleotides align to TRBD1. Trimming at V came to 8 bases and at J to 1 base, leaving 4 bases not matched to a gene. The germline gives CDR1 ENHRY, CDR2 SYGVKD. The CDR3 sequence is 13 residues long. The CDR3: CAISGQGSYEQYF. In nucleotides, the CDR3 is TGTGCCATCTCCGGACAGGGTTCCTACGAGCAGTACTTC.

The chain carries TRBV7-9 and TRBJ2-7; tentative D call: TRBD1 (6 bases). V lost 5 bases and J lost 3, with 11 bases in between. This CDR3 has 13 amino acids. Germline V gene data show CDR1 as SEHNR and CDR2 as FQNEAQ (reference sequence). CDR3: CASSRPTGYEQYV. CDR3 DNA sequence: TGTGCCAGCAGCCGCCCGACAGGCTACGAGCAGTACGTC.

This clone was seen only a few times. V gene TRBV6-5 combines with J gene TRBJ2-1; the match to TRBD1 covers 7 bases. Germline CDR1 is MNHEY and CDR2 is SVGAGI. The CDR3 has 14 residues. V trimming: 6 bases; J trimming: 13 bases; junction bases outside the gene matches: 15. CDR3 sequence (DNA): TGTGCCAGCAGCCTACAGGGGTTCCAACTCCTCCAGTTCTTC. Residues: CASSLQGFQLLQFF.

This clone was picked up one time. The chain carries TRBV4-2 and TRBJ2-1, with D perhaps TRBD1 (6 bases). The CDR3 has 17 residues. The V and J ends lost 0 bases and 0 bases respectively, with 12 bases between them. Per germline, CDR1 LGHNA and CDR2 YNFKEQ. CDR3 DNA: TGTGCCAGCAGCCAAGAACCTGACAGGAGCTCCTACAATGAGCAGTTCTTC. Translating it yields CASSQEPDRSSYNEQFF.

The genes are TRBV11-2 and TRBJ2-1; 7 positions agree with TRBD2. Germline loops: CDR1 SGHAT, CDR2 FQNNGV. The CDR3 runs to 16 residues. Losses at the gene ends were 5 bases for V and 4 bases for J; bases not matched to a gene: 11. Written as DNA, the CDR3 is TGTGCCAGCAGCCTCCAAACTAGCGAGATGTACAATGAGCAGTTCTTC. Amino acids: CASSLQTSEMYNEQFF. The complete variable domain, with remaining parts taken from reference TRBV11-2 and TRBJ2-1, reads EAGVAQSPRYKIIEKRQSVAFWCNPISGHATLYWYQQILGQGPKLLIQFQNNGVVDDSQLPKDRFSAERLKGVDSTLKIQPAKLEDSAVYLCASSLQTSEMYNEQFFGPGTRLTVL.

This chain links TRBV5-4 with TRBJ2-1, with a possible D match to TRBD2 (7 bases). This CDR3 contains 16 residues. V shed 3 bases and J shed 3 bases, with 16 bases lying between them. The germline CDR1 and CDR2 sequences are SGHNT and YYREEE (reference sequence). The CDR3 nucleotides are TGTGCCAGCAGCTCCTCTGGCGGGGGCCTCTACAATGAGCAGTTCTTC. Translation: CASSSSGGGLYNEQFF.

This clone was seen only a few times. CDR3 nucleotides: TGTGCCAGCAGGGCTCTAGCGGGGGGCACCGGGGAGCTGTTTTTT. This translates into CASRALAGGTGELFF. The rearrangement links TRBV6-1 to TRBJ2-2; 11 nucleotides agree with TRBD2. CDR1 and CDR2 from the germline V gene are MNHNS and SASEGT. This CDR3 is 15 amino acids long. Trimming removed 6 bases from V and 4 bases from J; junction bases left unmatched: 4.